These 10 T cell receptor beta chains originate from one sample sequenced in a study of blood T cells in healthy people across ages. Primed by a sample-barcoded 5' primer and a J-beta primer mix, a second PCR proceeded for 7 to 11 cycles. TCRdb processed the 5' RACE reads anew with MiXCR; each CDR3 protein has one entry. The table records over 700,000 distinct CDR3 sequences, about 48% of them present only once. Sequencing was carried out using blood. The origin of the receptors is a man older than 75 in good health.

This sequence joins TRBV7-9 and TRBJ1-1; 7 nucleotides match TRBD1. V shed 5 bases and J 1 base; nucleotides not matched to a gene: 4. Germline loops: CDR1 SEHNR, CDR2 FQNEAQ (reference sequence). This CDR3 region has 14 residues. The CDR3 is CASSMGQKNTEAFF. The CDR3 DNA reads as TGTGCCAGCAGCATGGGACAGAAGAACACTGAAGCTTTCTTT.

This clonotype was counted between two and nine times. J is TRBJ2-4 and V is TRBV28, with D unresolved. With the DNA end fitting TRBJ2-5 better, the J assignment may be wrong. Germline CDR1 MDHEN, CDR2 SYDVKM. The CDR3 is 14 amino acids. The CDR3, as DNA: TGTGCCAGCGGGCAACGGACGGCCCCAGAGACCCAGTACTTC. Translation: CASGQRTAPETQYF.

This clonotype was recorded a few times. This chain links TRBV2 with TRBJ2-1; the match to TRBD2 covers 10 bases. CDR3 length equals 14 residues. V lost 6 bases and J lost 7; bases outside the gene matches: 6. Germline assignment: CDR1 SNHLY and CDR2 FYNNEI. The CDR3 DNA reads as TGTGCCAGCAGGCTAGCGGGAGTGATAAATGAGCAGTTCTTC. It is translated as CASRLAGVINEQFF.

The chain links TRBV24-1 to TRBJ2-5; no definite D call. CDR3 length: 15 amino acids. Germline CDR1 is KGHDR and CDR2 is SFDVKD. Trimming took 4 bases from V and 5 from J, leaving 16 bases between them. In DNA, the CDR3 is TGTGCCACCAGTGACCTAGAGCGAGGCAGTGAGACCCAGTACTTC. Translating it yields CATSDLERGSETQYF.

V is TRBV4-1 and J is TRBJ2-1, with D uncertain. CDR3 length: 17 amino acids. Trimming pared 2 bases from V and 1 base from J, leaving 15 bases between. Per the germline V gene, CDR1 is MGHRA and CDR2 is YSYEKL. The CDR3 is CASSQRPGAESYNEQFF. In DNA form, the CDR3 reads TGCGCCAGCAGCCAACGACCAGGAGCTGAATCCTACAATGAGCAGTTCTTC.

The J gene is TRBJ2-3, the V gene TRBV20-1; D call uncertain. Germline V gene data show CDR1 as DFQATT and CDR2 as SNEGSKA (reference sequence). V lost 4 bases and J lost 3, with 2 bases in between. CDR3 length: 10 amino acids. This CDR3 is CSAKTDTQYF. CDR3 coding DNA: TGCAGTGCTAAGACAGATACGCAGTATTTT.

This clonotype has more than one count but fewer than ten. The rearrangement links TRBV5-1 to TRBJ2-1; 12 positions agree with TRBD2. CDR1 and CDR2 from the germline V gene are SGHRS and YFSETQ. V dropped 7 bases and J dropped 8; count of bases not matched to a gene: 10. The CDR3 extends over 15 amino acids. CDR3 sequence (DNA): TGCGCCAGCGCACCGACTAGCGGGAGAATCGATGAGCAGTTCTTC. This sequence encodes CASAPTSGRIDEQFF.

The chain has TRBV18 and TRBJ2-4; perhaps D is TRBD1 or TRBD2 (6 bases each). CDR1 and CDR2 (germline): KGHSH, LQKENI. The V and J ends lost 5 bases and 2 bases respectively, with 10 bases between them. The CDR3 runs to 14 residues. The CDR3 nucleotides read TGTGCCAGCTCAGGGGGGACACCCAAAAACATTCAGTACTTC. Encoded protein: CASSGGTPKNIQYF.

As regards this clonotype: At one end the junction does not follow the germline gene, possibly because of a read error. CDR3 nucleotides: TGTGTCAGCAGCGTAGAGGCGGGAGGGATCAATACGCAGTATTTT. Its translation is CVSSVEAGGINTQYF. The chain is built from TRBV9 and TRBJ2-3, with 9 bases that match TRBD2. CDR1 SGDLS and CDR2 YYNGEE come from the germline V gene. CDR3 length equals 15 residues.

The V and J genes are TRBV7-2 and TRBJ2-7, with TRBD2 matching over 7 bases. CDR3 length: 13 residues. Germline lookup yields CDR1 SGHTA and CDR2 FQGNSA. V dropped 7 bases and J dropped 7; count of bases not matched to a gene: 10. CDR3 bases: TGTGCCAGCAACTGGGGGACTAACAATGAGCAGTACTTC. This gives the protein CASNWGTNNEQYF. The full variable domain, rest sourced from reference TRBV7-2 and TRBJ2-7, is GAGVSQSPSNKVTEKGKDVELRCDPISGHTALYWYRQSLGQGLEFLIYFQGNSAPDKSGLPSDRFSAERTGGSVSTLTIQRTQQEDSAVYLCASNWGTNNEQYFGPGTRLTVT.